This TCR beta chain originates from a study of blood T cell repertoires in COVID-19. The table came from immunoSEQ multiplex PCR; TCRdb's copy has only in-frame clones and leaves some out. The data hold under 130,000 clones, with under 80% observed a single time. The CDR3 has 17 amino acids. Germline V gene sequence: CDR1 SGDLS, CDR2 YYNGEE. Trimming took 0 bases from V and 4 from J; bases not matched to a gene: 13. The sequencing sample was made of peripheral blood. The chain carries TRBV9 and TRBJ2-7; 7 bases fit TRBD2. The source of this sequence is a woman in her sixties or seventies with acute or convalescent COVID-19. The CDR3, as DNA: TGTGCCAGCAGCGTAGCGATCGGGGCCAGCGGGGCGTACGAGCAGTACTTC. This codes for CASSVAIGASGAYEQYF.